This T cell receptor beta chain was identified during a study of T cell responses to AZD1222 COVID-19 vaccine. Concerning this clone itself: Antigen unknown.

Study-wide results and limits: All repertoire sampling was performed exclusively after the peak T cell response. The number of AZD1222 recipients seropositive at baseline was only five to seven. Donors in the cohort were predominantly white British and more often female, and clonal diversity was possibly underestimated.

This CDR3 is built from 13 residues. The J segment lost 6 bases and the V segment lost 3 bases, leaving 2 bases of the junction unmatched. From germline, CDR1 is LNHDA and CDR2 SQIVND (reference sequence). TCRdb's copy holds only in-frame clones and misses some; the assay was immunoSEQ multiplex PCR. The data contain over 85,000 clones, approximately 92% of them seen just once; the ten biggest clones take up roughly 13%. This sample comprised peripheral blood, obtained on day 0 of AZD1222 vaccination. The clonotype originates from an adult in good health. The J gene is TRBJ2-1, the V gene TRBV19, with TRBD2 matching over 7 bases. The CDR3 DNA is TGTGCCAGTAGTATCGGCGGGGGCAATGAGCAGTTCTTC. This sequence encodes CASSIGGGNEQFF. Variable domain in full (rest from reference TRBV19 and TRBJ2-1): DGGITQSPKYLFRKEGQNVTLSCEQNLNHDAMYWYRQDPGQGLRLIYYSQIVNDFQKGDIAEGYSVSREKKESFPLTVTSAQKNPTAFYLCASSIGGGNEQFFGPGTRLTVL.